One and the same sample provided the 29 T cell receptor beta chains below, sequenced in a study of blood T cell repertoires in COVID-19. TCRdb keeps only in-frame clones here, not all; method: immunoSEQ multiplex PCR. This table has about 110,000 clones, over 75% appearing once. Sequences were obtained from peripheral blood. Every receptor here comes from a man aged 65 to 85 with active or convalescent COVID-19.

V is TRBV4-1 and J is TRBJ2-1, with 8 positions matching TRBD2. There are 21 residues in the CDR3. Germline V gene data show CDR1 as MGHRA and CDR2 as YSYEKL. V dropped 1 base and J dropped 0; count of bases not matched to a gene: 17. The CDR3 region has the DNA TGCGCCAGCAGCCAAGTGCGTGCGGGAGGAATACGCCCCAGCTCCTACAATGAGCAGTTCTTC. Residues: CASSQVRAGGIRPSSYNEQFF.

V gene TRBV19 combines with J gene TRBJ1-2, with unresolved D. V gave up 3 bases and J gave up 0 bases, with 14 bases separating them. This CDR3 has 16 amino acids. The germline CDR1 and CDR2 sequences are LNHDA and SQIVND (reference sequence). This chain's CDR3 is CASSMGRNQPNYGYTF. The CDR3 DNA sequence: TGTGCCAGTAGTATGGGCAGAAACCAACCTAACTATGGCTACACCTTC.

This clone was recorded a few times. The chain couples TRBV6-1 to TRBJ1-5; TRBD1 is a possible D gene (6 bases). Deletions cut 4 bases from V and 3 bases from J, with 16 bases between. The CDR3 is 16 amino acids. Looked up from germline, CDR1 is MNHNS and CDR2 is SASEGT. The CDR3 region is CASSVADSLFNQPQHF. For the CDR3, the DNA is TGTGCCAGCAGTGTCGCGGACAGCTTGTTCAATCAGCCCCAGCATTTT.

V is TRBV27 and J is TRBJ2-5, with D uncertain. The CDR3 loop spans 11 amino acids. Trimming stripped 6 bases from V and 5 bases from J, with 7 bases between. CDR1 is MNHEY, CDR2 SMNVEV, per germline (reference sequence). The CDR3 nucleotides are TGTGCCAGCAGACTCCTGGAGACCCAGTACTTC. This sequence encodes CASRLLETQYF.

This clone showed up just once. The chain couples TRBV6-5 to TRBJ2-2; 8 nucleotides align to TRBD1. Germline CDR1 is MNHEY and CDR2 is SVGAGI. J gave up 4 bases and V 0 bases, and 4 bases lay outside the gene matches. The CDR3 length is 16 residues. The CDR3 DNA reads TGTGCCAGCAGTTACTCGGACAGGGCTGGCACCGGGGAGCTGTTTTTT. Amino acid sequence: CASSYSDRAGTGELFF.

This sequence joins TRBV7-6 and TRBJ2-7, with D tentatively TRBD2 (6 bases). The germline V and J ends were trimmed by 1 base and 7 bases, with 11 bases remaining between them. The CDR3 spans 13 residues. Germline V gene data show CDR1 as SGHVS and CDR2 as FNYEAQ. CDR3 in DNA: TGTGCCAGCAGCTTAGACTGGGCGGGGGAGCAGTACTTC. Its protein product is CASSLDWAGEQYF.

The chain links TRBV18 to TRBJ2-2; TRBD1 agrees at 8 bases. There are 15 residues in the CDR3. Looked up from germline, CDR1 is KGHSH and CDR2 is LQKENI. The J segment lost 1 base and the V segment lost 6 bases, leaving 4 bases of the junction unmatched. The CDR3 DNA follows: TGTGCCAGCTCCCTCGGGACAGGGAACACCGGGGAGCTGTTTTTT. This codes for CASSLGTGNTGELFF.

The chain uses TRBV19 and TRBJ2-3; possibly TRBD2 for D (6 bases). From germline, CDR1 is LNHDA and CDR2 SQIVND (reference sequence). V was pared by 6 bases and J by 6 bases, with 13 bases between. The length of the CDR3 is 13 residues. The CDR3 region is CASRVAGSDTQYF. The CDR3 nucleotides read TGTGCCAGTAGAGTGGCGGGGAGTGATACGCAGTATTTT.

The chain is built from TRBV18 and TRBJ1-1; the D is unclear. CDR1 and CDR2 from the germline V gene are KGHSH and LQKENI. V was trimmed by 2 bases and J by 8 bases, leaving 9 bases between them. The CDR3 has 12 residues. Here the CDR3 DNA reads TGTGCCAGCTCACCAATTGGAGTAGAAGCTTTCTTT. Its protein is CASSPIGVEAFF.

This clone has only one observation. The chain uses TRBV20-1 and TRBJ2-4, with D hard to call. The germline gives CDR1 DFQATT, CDR2 SNEGSKA (reference sequence). Trimming shortened V by 6 bases and J by 0 bases, and 3 bases separated the two germline ends. The CDR3 consists of 11 residues. CDR3 in amino acids: CSAIAKNIQYF. As DNA, the CDR3 is TGCAGTGCCATAGCCAAAAACATTCAGTACTTC.

The chain is built from TRBV21-1 and TRBJ2-7; TRBD1 reflects the table's D call only, with no check against the DNA. TRBV21-1 is described as a pseudogene. This CDR3 has 14 amino acids. Written as DNA, the CDR3 is TGTGCCAGCAGCATAAGGGACAACCCCTACGAGCAGTACTTC. Its protein product is CASSIRDNPYEQYF.

The CDR3 sequence: CASSPAQGRRNTIYF. The CDR3 coding sequence is TGTGCCAGCAGCCCCGCACAGGGGAGAAGAAACACCATATATTTT. The chain employs TRBV28 and TRBJ1-3; 7 bases are shared with TRBD1. The CDR3 runs 15 residues. Germline V gives CDR1 MDHEN, CDR2 SYDVKM. The trim removed 6 bases at V and 5 bases at J, leaving 10 bases unmatched.

In this sample, this clone turned up a few times. V usage is TRBV15 and J usage is TRBJ1-1; perhaps TRBD1 as D (5 bases). Germline V gene lookup returns CDR1 LNHNV and CDR2 YYDKDF (reference sequence). With 0 bases removed from V and 1 base from J, the gap between germline ends came to 9 bases. The CDR3 sequence is 15 residues long. The CDR3 spells CATSRDMQGNTEAFF. For the CDR3, the DNA is TGTGCCACCAGCAGAGATATGCAGGGGAACACTGAAGCTTTCTTT.

The genes are TRBV28 and TRBJ1-1; 9 bases line up with TRBD1. With V trimmed by 5 bases and J by 5 bases, 6 bases remained unmatched. This CDR3 contains 14 residues. The germline gives CDR1 MDHEN, CDR2 SYDVKM. CDR3 sequence reads: CASSMAGTGTEAFF. DNA of the CDR3: TGTGCCAGCAGTATGGCCGGGACAGGGACTGAAGCTTTCTTT.

The J gene is TRBJ1-2, the V gene TRBV30; D may be TRBD1 (6 bases). This CDR3 is built from 12 residues. Trimming cost V 7 bases and J 8 bases, with 17 bases left between them. In germline, CDR1 is GTSNPN, CDR2 SVGIG (reference sequence). The CDR3 coding sequence is TGTGCCTCATCCCCGGGACATCGAGGCTACACCTTC. Protein product: CASSPGHRGYTF.

This clone occurred a few times. The rearrangement links TRBV20-1 to TRBJ2-5; D is ambiguous. Trimming shortened V by 3 bases and J by 5 bases, and 7 bases separated the two germline ends. The CDR3 extends over 11 amino acids. Germline values: CDR1 DFQATT, CDR2 SNEGSKA (reference sequence). The CDR3 loop is CSARIRETQYF. CDR3 bases: TGCAGTGCTAGGATCCGGGAGACCCAGTACTTC.

V and J are TRBV4-1 and TRBJ2-3, with 10 nucleotides matching TRBD1. Per the germline V gene, CDR1 is MGHRA and CDR2 is YSYEKL. V lost 3 bases, J lost 2 bases, and 5 bases stayed unmatched. This CDR3 spans 16 amino acids. In DNA, the CDR3 is TGCGCCAGCAGCCACCGGGACAGGGGTAACACAGATACGCAGTATTTT. Its translation is CASSHRDRGNTDTQYF.

This rearrangement joins TRBV14 to TRBJ1-1; no clear D gene. This CDR3 is built from 15 residues. The germline CDR1 and CDR2 sequences are SGHDN and FVKESK. V was pared by 5 bases and J by 0 bases, with 13 bases between. The CDR3 region has the DNA TGTGCCAGCAGCGGAACGGCCGGGTTGAACACTGAAGCTTTCTTT. Protein product: CASSGTAGLNTEAFF.

The genes are TRBV5-1 and TRBJ2-3; 10 bases are a match to TRBD1. The trim removed 4 bases at V and 6 bases at J, leaving 11 bases unmatched. The CDR3 runs 16 residues. The V gene's germline CDR1 is SGHRS and CDR2 YFSETQ. The CDR3 DNA reads as TGCGCCAGCAGCAAACCCGGGACAGGGGAAGGGGATACGCAGTATTTT. Residues: CASSKPGTGEGDTQYF.

This clone was seen only a few times. The gene calls are TRBV4-1 and TRBJ1-3; D call uncertain. The CDR3 covers 15 residues. Germline V CDR1 and CDR2: MGHRA, YSYEKL. Trimming took off 1 base at V and 2 bases at J, with 9 bases between the two ends. The CDR3 here is CASSQVRGTGNTIYF. The CDR3, as DNA: TGCGCCAGCAGCCAAGTACGAGGGACTGGAAACACCATATATTTT.

The chain links TRBV10-2 to TRBJ2-2, with 8 bases fitting TRBD2. This CDR3 has 15 residues. CDR1 and CDR2 (germline): WSHSY, SAAADI. J lost 5 bases, V lost 6 bases, and 8 bases had no gene match. The CDR3: CASRSGRWGTGELFF. The CDR3, as DNA: TGCGCCAGCAGAAGCGGGAGATGGGGAACCGGGGAGCTGTTTTTT.

V and J are TRBV5-5 and TRBJ2-1; 8 bases map to TRBD2. Trimming cost V 2 bases and J 1 base; bases outside gene matches: 5. The CDR3 is made up of 16 amino acids. Germline V gives CDR1 SGHKS, CDR2 YYEKEE (reference sequence). CDR3 sequence (DNA): TGTGCCAGCAGCTTTGCCGTAGCGGGATCCTACAATGAGCAGTTCTTC. It yields the protein CASSFAVAGSYNEQFF. Variable domain in full (rest from reference TRBV5-5 and TRBJ2-1): DAGVTQSPTHLIKTRGQQVTLRCSPISGHKSVSWYQQVLGQGPQFIFQYYEKEERGRGNFPDRFSARQFPNYSSELNVNALLLGDSALYLCASSFAVAGSYNEQFFGPGTRLTVL.

This clone was seen once. The chain links TRBV28 to TRBJ2-5; 10 nucleotides align to TRBD2. The CDR3 consists of 14 residues. The germline V gene has CDR1 MDHEN and CDR2 SYDVKM. CDR3: CAAGLAGVGETQYF. The CDR3 bases are TGTGCGGCGGGCCTAGCGGGAGTAGGAGAGACCCAGTACTTC.

V is TRBV4-1 and J is TRBJ1-1; no firm D call. The CDR3 is 13 amino acids. The germline V gene has CDR1 MGHRA and CDR2 YSYEKL. Trimming stripped 4 bases from V and 1 base from J, with 7 bases between. CDR3 amino acids: CASSRLRNTEAFF. The CDR3 DNA reads as TGCGCCAGCAGCCGACTAAGGAACACTGAAGCTTTCTTT.

This chain joins TRBV29-1 and TRBJ1-5; D gene ambiguous. V lost 4 bases to trimming and J lost 5 bases, with 9 bases between them. CDR1 SQVTM and CDR2 ANQGSEA come from the germline V gene. The CDR3 has 12 amino acids. CDR3 region: CSVVMGDQPQHF. CDR3 nucleotide sequence: TGCAGCGTTGTAATGGGAGATCAGCCCCAGCATTTT.

This chain joins TRBV5-1 and TRBJ2-3, with 8 nucleotides matching TRBD1. With V trimmed by 5 bases and J by 3 bases, 8 bases remained unmatched. Germline CDR1 is SGHRS and CDR2 is YFSETQ. The CDR3 sequence is 15 residues long. CDR3 protein: CASRDDRGWTDTQYF. CDR3 DNA sequence: TGCGCCAGCAGGGACGACAGGGGTTGGACAGATACGCAGTATTTT. Looking up the rest from reference TRBV5-1 and TRBJ2-3 gives the full variable domain: KAGVTQTPRYLIKTRGQQVTLSCSPISGHRSVSWYQQTPGQGLQFLFEYFSETQRNKGNFPGRFSGRQFSNSRSEMNVSTLELGDSALYLCASRDDRGWTDTQYFGPGTRLTVL.

This clone appeared a single time. The chain uses TRBV7-8 and TRBJ1-5; no firm D call. In germline, CDR1 is SGHVS, CDR2 FQNEAQ. The CDR3 is 16 residues long. V lost 1 base, J lost 2 bases, and 12 bases lay in between. CDR3 coding DNA: TGTGCCAGCAGCTTAGAGAGTGTTGGAGGCAATCAGCCCCAGCATTTT. This sequence encodes CASSLESVGGNQPQHF. Using reference TRBV7-8 and TRBJ1-5 for the parts outside the CDR3, the full variable domain is GAGVSQSPRYKVAKRGQDVALRCDPISGHVSLFWYQQALGQGPEFLTYFQNEAQLDKSGLPSDRFFAERPEGSVSTLKIQRTQQEDSAVYLCASSLESVGGNQPQHFGDGTRLSIL.

The chain couples TRBV4-1 to TRBJ2-3; 7 bases align to TRBD1. Trimming at V came to 4 bases and at J to 5 bases, leaving 9 bases not matched to a gene. The CDR3 has 15 residues. CDR1 and CDR2 (germline): MGHRA, YSYEKL. CDR3 DNA sequence: TGCGCCAGCAGCCGACAGGGACCTCAGGGAGATACGCAGTATTTT. Protein product: CASSRQGPQGDTQYF.

J is TRBJ2-6 and V is TRBV7-3; no clear D gene. Germline CDR1 reads SGHTA; CDR2 reads FQGTGA. Trimming took off 5 bases at V and 0 bases at J, with 11 bases between the two ends. The CDR3 extends over 16 amino acids. The CDR3 nucleotides read TGTGCCAGCAGCCCCTACCTGTCCTCTGGGGCCAACGTCCTGACTTTC. This gives the protein CASSPYLSSGANVLTF.